This T cell receptor (beta chain) was sequenced during a study of T cells in Graves' hyperthyroidism and ophthalmopathy. This clonotype was observed a few times. Antigen: not known. Regions amplified from RNA transcripts were the TCR beta CDR3 regions. The HTBI primer set was used in a first-round RT-PCR of the TCR CDR3. TCRdb redid the calling of the multiplex PCR reads with MiXCR, one entry per CDR3 protein. The sample lists about 360,000 distinct CDR3 sequences, about 13% occurring once. Germline V CDR1 and CDR2: SGHRS, YFSETQ. V was trimmed by 4 bases and J by 1 base, leaving 9 bases between them. This CDR3 comprises 14 residues. Diagnoses were established using clinical symptoms, serum thyroxine and TRAb, thyroid ultrasound and orbital computed tomography. Overall study findings and caveats: A 13 V-J model separated ophthalmopathy from stable hyperthyroidism.

The receptor was derived from a man aged 30-40 years with Graves' hyperthyroidism that later progressed to Graves' ophthalmopathy. Sequencing was performed on blood. The genes are TRBV5-1 and TRBJ2-1, with D tentatively TRBD1 (5 bases). DNA for the CDR3: TGCGCCAGCAGCATCGACAGTTCCTACAATGAGCAGTTCTTC. The encoded protein is CASSIDSSYNEQFF.